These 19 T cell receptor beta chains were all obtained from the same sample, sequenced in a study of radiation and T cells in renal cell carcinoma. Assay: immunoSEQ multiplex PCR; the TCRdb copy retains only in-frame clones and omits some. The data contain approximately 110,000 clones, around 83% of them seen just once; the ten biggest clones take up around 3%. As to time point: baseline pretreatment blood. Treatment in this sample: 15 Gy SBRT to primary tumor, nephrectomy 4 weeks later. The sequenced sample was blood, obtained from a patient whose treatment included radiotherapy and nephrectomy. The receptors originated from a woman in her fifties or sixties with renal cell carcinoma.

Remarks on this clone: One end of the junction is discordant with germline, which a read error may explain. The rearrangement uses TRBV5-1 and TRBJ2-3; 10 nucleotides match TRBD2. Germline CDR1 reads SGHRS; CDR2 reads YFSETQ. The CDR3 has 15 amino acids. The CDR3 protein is CAGSVTSGSTDTQYF. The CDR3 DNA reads TGCGCCGGCAGCGTGACTAGCGGGAGCACAGATACGCAGTATTTT.

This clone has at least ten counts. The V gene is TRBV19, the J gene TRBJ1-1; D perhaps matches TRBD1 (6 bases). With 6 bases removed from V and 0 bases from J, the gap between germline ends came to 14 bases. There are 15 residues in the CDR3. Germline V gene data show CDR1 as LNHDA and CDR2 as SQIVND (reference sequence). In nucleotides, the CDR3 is TGTGCCAGTAGAGAAGGGGGATTCCTGAACACTGAAGCTTTCTTT. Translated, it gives CASREGGFLNTEAFF.

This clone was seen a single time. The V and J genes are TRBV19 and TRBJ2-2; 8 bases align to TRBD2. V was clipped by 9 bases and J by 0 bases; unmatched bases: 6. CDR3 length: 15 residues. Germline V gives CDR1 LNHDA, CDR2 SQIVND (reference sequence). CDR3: CASILGGANTGELFF. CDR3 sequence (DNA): TGTGCCAGCATCCTCGGGGGGGCGAACACCGGGGAGCTGTTTTTT.

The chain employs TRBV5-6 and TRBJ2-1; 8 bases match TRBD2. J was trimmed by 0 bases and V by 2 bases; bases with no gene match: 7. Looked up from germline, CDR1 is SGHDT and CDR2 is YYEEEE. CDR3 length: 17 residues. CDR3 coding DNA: TGTGCCAGCAGCTTCTTCCCCGGGGGGGGCTCCTACAATGAGCAGTTCTTC. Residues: CASSFFPGGGSYNEQFF.

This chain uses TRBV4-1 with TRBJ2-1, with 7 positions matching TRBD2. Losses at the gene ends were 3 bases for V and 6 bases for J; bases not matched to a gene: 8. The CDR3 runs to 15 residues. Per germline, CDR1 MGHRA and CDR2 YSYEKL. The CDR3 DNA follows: TGCGCCAGCAGCCATCCGGGACTATCTCTCAATGAGCAGTTCTTC. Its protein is CASSHPGLSLNEQFF.

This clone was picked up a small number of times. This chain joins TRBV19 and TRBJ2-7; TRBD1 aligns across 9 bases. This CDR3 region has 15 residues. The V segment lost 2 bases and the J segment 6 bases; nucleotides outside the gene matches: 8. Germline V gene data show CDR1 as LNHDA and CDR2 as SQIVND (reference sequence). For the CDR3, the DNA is TGTGCCAGTAGTATAACCGGGACAGGGTCGGCCGAGCAGTACTTC. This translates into CASSITGTGSAEQYF.

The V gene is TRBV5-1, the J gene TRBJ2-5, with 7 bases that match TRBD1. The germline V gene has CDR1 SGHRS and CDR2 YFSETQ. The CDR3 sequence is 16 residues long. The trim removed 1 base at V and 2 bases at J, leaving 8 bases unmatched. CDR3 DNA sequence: TGCGCCAGCAGCTTGAACGGCGGCAGGGGGCAAGAGACCCAGTACTTC. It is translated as CASSLNGGRGQETQYF.

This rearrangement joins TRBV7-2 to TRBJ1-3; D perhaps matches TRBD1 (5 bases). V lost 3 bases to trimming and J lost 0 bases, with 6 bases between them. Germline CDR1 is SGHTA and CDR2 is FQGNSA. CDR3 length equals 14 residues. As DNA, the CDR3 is TGTGCCAGCAGCTTTGGGGCCTCTGGAAACACCATATATTTT. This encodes CASSFGASGNTIYF.

In DNA form, the CDR3 reads TGTGCCAGCTATACGTTGGGACGCCTGAACACTGAAGCTTTCTTT. It yields the protein CASYTLGRLNTEAFF. The V call is TRBV19, the J call TRBJ1-1; possible D gene TRBD1, 5 bases. The V end lost 9 bases, the J end lost 0 bases, and 17 bases lay between the germline ends. The CDR3 covers 15 residues. CDR1 is LNHDA and CDR2 is SQIVND in the germline V gene (reference sequence).

In DNA form, the CDR3 reads TGTGCCAGCAGTTTCAGGACAGGGTATCATGGCTACACCTTC. The encoded protein is CASSFRTGYHGYTF. The chain links TRBV27 to TRBJ1-2; 8 bases align to TRBD1. The CDR3 contains 14 residues. Germline CDR1 is MNHEY and CDR2 is SMNVEV (reference sequence). With 3 bases clipped from V and 6 bases from J, the junction kept 6 bases outside the gene matches.

The CDR3 loop reads CASSFGGEWEETQYF. The DNA for the CDR3 is TGTGCCAGCAGCTTCGGCGGAGAGTGGGAAGAGACCCAGTACTTC. The chain couples TRBV7-9 to TRBJ2-5; D gene unclear. The V end was cut by 3 bases, the J end by 3 bases, with 14 bases between. The CDR3 consists of 15 residues. The germline gives CDR1 SEHNR, CDR2 FQNEAQ (reference sequence).

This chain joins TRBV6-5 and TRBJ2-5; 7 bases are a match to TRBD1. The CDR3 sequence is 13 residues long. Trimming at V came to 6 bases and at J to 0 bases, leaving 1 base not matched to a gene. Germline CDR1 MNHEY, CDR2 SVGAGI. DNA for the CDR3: TGTGCCAGCAGCAGGGGGTACCAAGAGACCCAGTACTTC. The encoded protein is CASSRGYQETQYF.

CDR3 sequence: CASSRESGNTIYF. For the CDR3, the DNA is TGTGCCAGCAGCAGGGAGTCTGGAAACACCATATATTTT. The J gene is TRBJ1-3, the V gene TRBV6-1, with D maybe TRBD1 (5 bases). CDR1 and CDR2 from the germline V gene are MNHNS and SASEGT. This CDR3 is 13 amino acids long. The V end lost 6 bases, the J end lost 1 base, and 7 bases lay between the germline ends.

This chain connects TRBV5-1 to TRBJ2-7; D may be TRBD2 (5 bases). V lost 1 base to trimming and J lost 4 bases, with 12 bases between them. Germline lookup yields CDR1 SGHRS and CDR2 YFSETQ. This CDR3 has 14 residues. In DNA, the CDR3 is TGCGCCAGCAGCTTGACAGAGGGTTCATACGAGCAGTACTTC. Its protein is CASSLTEGSYEQYF.

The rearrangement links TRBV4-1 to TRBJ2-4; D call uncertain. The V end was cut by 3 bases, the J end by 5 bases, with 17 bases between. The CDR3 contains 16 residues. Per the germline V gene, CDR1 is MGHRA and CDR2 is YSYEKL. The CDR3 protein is CASSHSSQARQNIQYF. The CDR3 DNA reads TGCGCCAGCAGCCACTCCTCGCAGGCTAGGCAAAACATTCAGTACTTC.

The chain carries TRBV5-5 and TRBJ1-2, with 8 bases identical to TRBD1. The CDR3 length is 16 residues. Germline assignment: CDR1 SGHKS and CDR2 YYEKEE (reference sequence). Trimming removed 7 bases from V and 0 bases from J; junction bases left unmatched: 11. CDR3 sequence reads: CASQGDRWTPNYGYTF. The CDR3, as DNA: TGTGCCAGCCAGGGGGACAGGTGGACCCCTAACTATGGCTACACCTTC.

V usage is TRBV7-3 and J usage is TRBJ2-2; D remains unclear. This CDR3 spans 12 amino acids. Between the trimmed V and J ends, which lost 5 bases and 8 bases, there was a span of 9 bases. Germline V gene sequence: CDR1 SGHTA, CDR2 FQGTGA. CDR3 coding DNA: TGTGCCAGCAGCCCCGCTAAGGGGGAGCTGTTTTTT. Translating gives CASSPAKGELFF. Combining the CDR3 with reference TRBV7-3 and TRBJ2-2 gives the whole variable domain GAGVSQTPSNKVTEKGKYVELRCDPISGHTALYWYRQSLGQGPEFLIYFQGTGAADDSGLPNDRFFAVRPEGSVSTLKIQRTERGDSAVYLCASSPAKGELFFGEGSRLTVL.

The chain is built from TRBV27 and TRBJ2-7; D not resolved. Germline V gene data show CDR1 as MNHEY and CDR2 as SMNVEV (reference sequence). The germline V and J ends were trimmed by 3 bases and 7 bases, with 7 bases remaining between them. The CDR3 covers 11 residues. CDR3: CASSFLGEQYF. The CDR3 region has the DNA TGTGCCAGCAGTTTCCTCGGAGAGCAGTACTTC.

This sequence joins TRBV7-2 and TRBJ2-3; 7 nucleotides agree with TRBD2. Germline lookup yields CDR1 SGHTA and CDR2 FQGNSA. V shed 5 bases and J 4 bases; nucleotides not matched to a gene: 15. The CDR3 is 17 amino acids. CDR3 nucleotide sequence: TGTGCCAGCAGCCCAGCCCCAGCGGGGAGAGGCCCAGATACGCAGTATTTT. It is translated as CASSPAPAGRGPDTQYF.